These 3 T cell receptor beta chains share one sample of origin, sequenced in a study of B cell selection in AIRE deficiency. CD4+CD127+ cells were sorted as the conventional CD4 T cells. The method was immunoSEQ multiplex PCR; TCRdb's version includes in-frame clones alone and lacks a portion of them. The data show tens of thousands of clones, 95% to 98% seen once. Sequencing was carried out using conventional CD4+ T cells sorted from PBMCs. These receptors all come from a human donor with AIRE deficiency.

The chain is built from TRBV28 and TRBJ1-6; 9 bases are shared with TRBD1. Germline V CDR1 and CDR2: MDHEN, SYDVKM. The V and J ends lost 6 bases and 7 bases, in that order; junction bases with no gene match: 7. CDR3 length: 15 amino acids. The DNA of the CDR3 is TGTGCCAGCAGCGGTCCCGGGACAGGGAATTCACCCCTCCACTTT. Protein product: CASSGPGTGNSPLHF.

The gene calls are TRBV7-2 and TRBJ1-1; maybe TRBD1 (6 bases). In germline, CDR1 is SGHTA, CDR2 FQGNSA. V was clipped by 5 bases and J by 4 bases, with 26 bases between them. CDR3 size: 18 residues. DNA of the CDR3: TGTGCCAGCAGCCTACCGGCAGGGGAGGGAAGGTATGGCACTGAAGCTTTCTTT. It encodes CASSLPAGEGRYGTEAFF.

V and J are TRBV5-4 and TRBJ2-3; 9 bases fit TRBD2. V trimming: 0 bases; J trimming: 0 bases; junction bases outside the gene matches: 2. Looked up from germline, CDR1 is SGHNT and CDR2 is YYREEE (reference sequence). This CDR3 is 16 amino acids long. The CDR3 region has the DNA TGTGCCAGCAGCTTGGTGGGGACTAGCAGCACAGATACGCAGTATTTT. Amino acid sequence: CASSLVGTSSTDTQYF.